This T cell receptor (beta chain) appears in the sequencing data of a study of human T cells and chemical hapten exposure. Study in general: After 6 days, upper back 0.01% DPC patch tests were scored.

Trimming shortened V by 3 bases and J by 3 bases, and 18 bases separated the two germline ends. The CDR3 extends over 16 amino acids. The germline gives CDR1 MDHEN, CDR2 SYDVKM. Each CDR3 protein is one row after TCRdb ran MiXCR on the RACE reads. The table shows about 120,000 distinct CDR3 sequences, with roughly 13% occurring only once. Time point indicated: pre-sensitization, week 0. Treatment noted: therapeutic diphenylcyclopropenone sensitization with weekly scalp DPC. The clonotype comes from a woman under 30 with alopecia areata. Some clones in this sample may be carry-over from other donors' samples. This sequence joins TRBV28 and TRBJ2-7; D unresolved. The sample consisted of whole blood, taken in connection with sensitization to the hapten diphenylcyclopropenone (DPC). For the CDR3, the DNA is TGTGCCAGCAGTTTCCCAGATCCTGACGATCTCTACGAGCAGTACTTC. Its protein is CASSFPDPDDLYEQYF.